This TCR beta chain was found in a study of CD8+ T cells in alopecia areata. RNA extraction and reverse transcription yielded cDNA as sequencing template. Libraries were prepared by immunoSEQ multiplex PCR; TCRdb keeps only in-frame clonotypes and omits some of them. The repertoire has 50,000 to 80,000 clones, 44% of them found once; the top ten carry 45% to 60%. The sequenced sample consisted of NKG2D-low CD8+ T cells sorted from blood. The source is a human donor with alopecia areata.

CDR3 bases: TGTGCCAGCAGTTGGGGGACAGCGACGGGCTACGAGCAGTACTTC. This gives the protein CASSWGTATGYEQYF. The chain is built from TRBV6-5 and TRBJ2-7; 7 nucleotides line up with TRBD1. The V segment lost 4 bases and the J segment 3 bases; nucleotides outside the gene matches: 9. The germline V gene has CDR1 MNHEY and CDR2 SVGAGI. The CDR3 length is 15 residues.